The following is a TCR beta chain sequence with its context. Authors' data handling: Sequence data from immunoSEQ were junction-only and lacked quality scores; consequently, filtering differed. Sequencing used immunoSEQ multiplex PCR; TCRdb keeps in-frame clones, though not all of them. V and J calls and clone size are given by that table; D and trimming were obtained from the DNA. In the table there are about 730,000 clones, around 70% of which are singletons. This sample is part of a study of shared clonotypes between healthy human individuals. The sample comprised memory CD4+ T cells sorted from blood. The subset: CD45RA-negative fraction. This TCR was recovered from a woman under 40 in good health.

Here the CDR3 reads CASSLQGTYEQYF. The CDR3 DNA reads TGTGCCAGCAGCTTACAGGGTACCTACGAGCAGTACTTC. The chain carries TRBV5-4 and TRBJ2-7; a weak D match, TRBD1 (6 bases). Trimming pared 2 bases from V and 2 bases from J, leaving 8 bases between. The germline gives CDR1 SGHNT, CDR2 YYREEE (reference sequence). The CDR3 has 13 amino acids.